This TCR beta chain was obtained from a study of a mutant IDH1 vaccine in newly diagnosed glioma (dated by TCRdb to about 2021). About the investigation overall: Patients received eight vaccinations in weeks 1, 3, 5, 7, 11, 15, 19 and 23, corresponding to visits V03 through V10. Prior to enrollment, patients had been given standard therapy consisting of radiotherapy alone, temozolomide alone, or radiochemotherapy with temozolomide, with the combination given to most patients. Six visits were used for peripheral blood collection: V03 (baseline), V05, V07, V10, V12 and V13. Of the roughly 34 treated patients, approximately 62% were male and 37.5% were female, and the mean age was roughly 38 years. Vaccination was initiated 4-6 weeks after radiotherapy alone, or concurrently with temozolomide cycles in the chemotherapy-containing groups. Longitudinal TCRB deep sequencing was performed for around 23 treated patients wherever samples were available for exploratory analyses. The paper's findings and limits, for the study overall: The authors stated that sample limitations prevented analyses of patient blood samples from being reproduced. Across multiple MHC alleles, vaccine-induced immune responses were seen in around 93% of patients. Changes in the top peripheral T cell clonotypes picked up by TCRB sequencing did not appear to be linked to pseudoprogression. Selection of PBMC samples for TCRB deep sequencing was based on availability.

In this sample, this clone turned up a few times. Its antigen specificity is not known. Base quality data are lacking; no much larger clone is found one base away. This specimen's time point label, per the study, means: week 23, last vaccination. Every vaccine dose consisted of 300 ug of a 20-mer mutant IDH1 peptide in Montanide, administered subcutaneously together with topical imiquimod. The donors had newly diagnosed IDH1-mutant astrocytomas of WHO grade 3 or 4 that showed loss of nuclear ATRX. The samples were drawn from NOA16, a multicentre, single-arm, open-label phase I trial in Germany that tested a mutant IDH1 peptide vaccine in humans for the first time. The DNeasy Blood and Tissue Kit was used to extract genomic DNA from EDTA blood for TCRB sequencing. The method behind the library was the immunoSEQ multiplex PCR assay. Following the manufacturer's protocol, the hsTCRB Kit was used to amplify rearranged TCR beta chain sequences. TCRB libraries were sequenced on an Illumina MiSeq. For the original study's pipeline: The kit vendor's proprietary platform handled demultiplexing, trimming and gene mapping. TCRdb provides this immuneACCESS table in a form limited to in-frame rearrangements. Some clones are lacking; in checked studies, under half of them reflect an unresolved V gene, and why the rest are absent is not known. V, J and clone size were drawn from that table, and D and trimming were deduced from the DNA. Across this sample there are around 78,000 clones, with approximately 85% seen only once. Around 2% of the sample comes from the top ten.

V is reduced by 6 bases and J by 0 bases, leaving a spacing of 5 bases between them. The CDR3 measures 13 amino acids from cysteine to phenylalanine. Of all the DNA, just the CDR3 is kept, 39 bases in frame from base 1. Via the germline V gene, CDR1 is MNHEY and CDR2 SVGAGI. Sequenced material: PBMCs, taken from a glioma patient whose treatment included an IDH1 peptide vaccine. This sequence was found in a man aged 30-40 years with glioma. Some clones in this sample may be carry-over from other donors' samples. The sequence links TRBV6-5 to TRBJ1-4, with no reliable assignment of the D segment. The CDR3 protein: CASRPSTNEKLFF. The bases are TGTGCCAGCAGACCCTCAACTAATGAAAAACTGTTTTTT.